The entry below gives a single T cell receptor (beta chain) sequence along with its context. Antigen specificity is unknown. TCRdb keeps only in-frame clones here, not all; method: immunoSEQ multiplex PCR. The sample has approximately 67,000 clones, 80% to 90% seen once. This entry comes from a study of T cell responses to AZD1222 COVID-19 vaccine. Study-wide results and limits: Spike was spanned by vaccine-associated CD4 TCRs, with dominance at 160-218 and 743-854. Baseline antibody screening turned up just 6 or 7 seropositive AZD1222 recipients. Among spike-specific TCRs, nearly half reportedly target unmutated variant regions.

Material: peripheral blood, obtained 28 days after the second AZD1222 dose. The clonotype comes from an adult who received the AZD1222 COVID-19 vaccine.

Here the CDR3 reads CASSQAGELGNTIYF. Here the CDR3 DNA reads TGCGCCAGCAGCCAAGCAGGGGAACTCGGAAACACCATATATTTT. The chain recombines TRBV4-1 with TRBJ1-3, with a tentative D call TRBD1 (6 bases). The CDR3 runs 15 residues. In germline, CDR1 is MGHRA, CDR2 YSYEKL. The V and J ends lost 1 base and 4 bases respectively, with 11 bases between them.